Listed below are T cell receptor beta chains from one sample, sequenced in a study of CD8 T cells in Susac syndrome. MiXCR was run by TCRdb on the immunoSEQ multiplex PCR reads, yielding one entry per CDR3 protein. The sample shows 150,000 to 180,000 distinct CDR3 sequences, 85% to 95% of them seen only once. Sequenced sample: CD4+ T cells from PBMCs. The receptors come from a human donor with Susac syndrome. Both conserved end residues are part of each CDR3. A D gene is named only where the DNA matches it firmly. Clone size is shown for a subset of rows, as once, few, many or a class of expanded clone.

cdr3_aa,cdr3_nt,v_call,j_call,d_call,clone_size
CASSATLGYNEQFF,TGTGCCAGCAGCGCGACCCTAGGGTACAATGAGCAGTTCTTC,TRBV9,TRBJ2-1,NA,NA
CATSRDLGGADGYTF,TGTGCCACCAGCAGAGATTTGGGGGGCGCAGATGGCTACACCTTC,TRBV15,TRBJ1-2,NA,once
CASSPGQVNTEAFF,TGTGCCAGCAGTCCCGGACAGGTTAACACTGAAGCTTTCTTT,TRBV6-5,TRBJ1-1,TRBD1,NA
CSAQETGYEQYF,TGCAGTGCCCAAGAGACGGGATACGAGCAGTACTTC,TRBV20-1,TRBJ2-7,NA,NA
CASSPEGSTDTQYF,TGTGCCAGCTCACCGGAGGGTAGCACAGATACGCAGTATTTT,TRBV18,TRBJ2-3,NA,NA
CASSPERAKLRSYGYTF,TGTGCCAGCAGTCCCGAACGGGCCAAGCTCAGAAGCTATGGCTACACCTTC,TRBV27,TRBJ1-2,NA,NA
CASSLTSGGANTQYF,TGTGCCAGCAGCTTGACTAGCGGGGGGGCCAATACGCAGTATTTT,TRBV5-4,TRBJ2-3,TRBD2,NA
CSARLAGLTDTQYF,TGCAGTGCTAGACTAGCGGGGCTCACAGATACGCAGTATTTT,TRBV20-1,TRBJ2-3,TRBD2,NA
CSARGGGQGNQPQHF,TGCAGTGCTAGAGGAGGGGGACAGGGTAATCAGCCCCAGCATTTT,TRBV20-1,TRBJ1-5,TRBD1,NA
CASRGTHHQPQHF,TGCGCCAGCAGGGGGACACATCATCAGCCCCAGCATTTT,TRBV10-2,TRBJ1-5,NA,NA
CSVVQGTSYEQYF,TGCAGCGTTGTCCAGGGGACCTCCTACGAGCAGTACTTC,TRBV29-1,TRBJ2-7,NA,NA
CSAREGGYHYEQYF,TGCAGTGCTAGAGAGGGGGGGTACCACTACGAGCAGTACTTC,TRBV20-1,TRBJ2-7,TRBD2,NA
CASSLYWDRNTEAFF,TGTGCCAGCAGCTTGTATTGGGACCGGAACACTGAAGCTTTCTTT,TRBV5-6,TRBJ1-1,NA,NA
CASSFPATGANVLTF,TGCGCCAGCAGTTTCCCAGCGACTGGGGCCAACGTCCTGACTTTC,TRBV5-1,TRBJ2-6,NA,NA
CASSSGYEQYF,TGTGCCAGCAGTTCCGGCTACGAGCAGTACTTC,TRBV27,TRBJ2-7,NA,NA